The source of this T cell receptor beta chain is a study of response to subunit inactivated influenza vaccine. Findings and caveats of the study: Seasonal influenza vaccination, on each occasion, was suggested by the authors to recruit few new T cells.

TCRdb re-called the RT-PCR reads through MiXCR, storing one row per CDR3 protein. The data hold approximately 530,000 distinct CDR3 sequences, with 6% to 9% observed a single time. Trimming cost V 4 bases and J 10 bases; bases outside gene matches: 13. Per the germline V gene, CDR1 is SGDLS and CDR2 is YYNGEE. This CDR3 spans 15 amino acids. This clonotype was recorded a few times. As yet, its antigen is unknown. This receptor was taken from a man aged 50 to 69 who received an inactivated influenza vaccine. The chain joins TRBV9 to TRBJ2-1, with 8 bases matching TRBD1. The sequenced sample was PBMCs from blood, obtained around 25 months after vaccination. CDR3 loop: CASSLSTDRAREQFF. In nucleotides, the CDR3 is TGTGCCAGCAGCCTAAGTACGGACAGGGCAAGGGAGCAGTTCTTC.